The next 13 T cell receptor beta chains were all read from a single sample in a study of beta chain features in type 1 diabetes. Of the isolated RNA, all was reverse transcribed, and so the sequenced material was expressed TCRB transcripts. The assay was immunoSEQ multiplex PCR, and TCRdb's table has in-frame clones only and misses some. Among 140,000 or so clones listed, more than 9% were seen once. The specimen was naive CD4+ T cells from blood. These TCRs come from a young man in good health.

This sequence joins TRBV27 and TRBJ1-2; perhaps TRBD1 as D (5 bases). The CDR3 length is 13 residues. Looked up from germline, CDR1 is MNHEY and CDR2 is SMNVEV (reference sequence). The germline V and J ends were trimmed by 8 bases and 4 bases, with 14 bases remaining between them. CDR3 nucleotide sequence: TGTGCCAGCGGGGTACCAGGGATCTATGGCTACACCTTC. As protein: CASGVPGIYGYTF.

This clone was detected only a few times. This rearrangement joins TRBV4-3 to TRBJ2-5; 13 nucleotides line up with TRBD2. Looked up from germline, CDR1 is LGHNA and CDR2 is YSLEER. This CDR3 is built from 16 residues. The V gene end was trimmed by 4 bases and the J gene end by 1 base; junction bases not matched to a gene: 3. The CDR3 loop is CASSPTSGGAQETQYF. The CDR3 DNA follows: TGCGCCAGCAGCCCAACTAGCGGGGGGGCCCAAGAGACCCAGTACTTC.

This clone was observed many times. The gene calls are TRBV18 and TRBJ1-2; possibly TRBD1 for D (5 bases). CDR1 and CDR2 (germline): KGHSH, LQKENI. V lost 2 bases and J 6 bases, leaving 10 bases between the germline ends. This CDR3 has 13 residues. CDR3 region: CASSPSQVDGYTF. CDR3 in DNA: TGTGCCAGCTCACCATCACAGGTGGATGGCTACACCTTC.

This clone appeared a few times. A junction boundary mismatches the germline segment, possibly from a read error. The chain employs TRBV6-6 and TRBJ2-7, with D perhaps TRBD1 (6 bases). This CDR3 region has 13 residues. Germline V gene sequence: CDR1 MNHNY, CDR2 SVGAGI (reference sequence). CDR3 nucleotide sequence: TGTGCCAGCAGCCCCAGGGGTGGGGCCCGGCATCACTTC. It is translated as CASSPRGGARHHF.

This clone was picked up a small number of times. V and J are TRBV7-9 and TRBJ1-6; 9 bases agree with TRBD1. The CDR3 consists of 15 residues. Per the germline V gene, CDR1 is SEHNR and CDR2 is FQNEAQ (reference sequence). Losses at the gene ends were 4 bases for V and 8 bases for J; bases not matched to a gene: 6. CDR3 loop: CASSSLTGGDSPLHF. DNA for the CDR3: TGTGCCAGCAGCTCGCTGACAGGGGGGGATTCACCCCTCCACTTT.

In its sample, this clone was seen a few times. V and J are TRBV7-2 and TRBJ1-1, with a possible D match to TRBD1 (5 bases). Germline CDR1 SGHTA, CDR2 FQGNSA. The CDR3 consists of 14 residues. Trimming pared 1 base from V and 1 base from J, leaving 7 bases between. CDR3: CASSLGQTNTEAFF. The CDR3 region has the DNA TGTGCCAGCAGCTTAGGACAGACGAACACTGAAGCTTTCTTT.

The chain has TRBV5-6 and TRBJ1-2; D possibly corresponds to TRBD1 (6 bases). The CDR3 spans 14 residues. V lost 3 bases and J lost 3, with 12 bases in between. CDR1 is SGHDT and CDR2 is YYEEEE in the germline V gene. The chain's CDR3 is CASSSTGTDYGYTF. CDR3 DNA: TGTGCCAGCAGCTCTACAGGGACGGACTATGGCTACACCTTC.

The chain couples TRBV7-9 to TRBJ1-6; D may be TRBD1 (5 bases). Germline CDR1 SEHNR, CDR2 FQNEAQ (reference sequence). The germline V and J ends were trimmed by 6 bases and 7 bases, with 16 bases remaining between them. This CDR3 region has 15 residues. In nucleotides, the CDR3 is TGTGCCAGCAGACCGATCGACAGACCAAATTCACCCCTCCACTTT. It yields the protein CASRPIDRPNSPLHF.

This clone was seen a handful of times. This sequence joins TRBV6-1 and TRBJ1-2; 9 positions agree with TRBD1. Trimming at V came to 4 bases and at J to 1 base, leaving 4 bases not matched to a gene. The CDR3 runs 15 residues. Germline V lookup: CDR1 MNHNS, CDR2 SASEGT. CDR3 sequence: CASSVGTGNNYGYTF. The DNA of the CDR3 is TGTGCCAGCAGTGTCGGGACAGGGAATAACTATGGCTACACCTTC.

This sequence joins TRBV30 and TRBJ1-5, with D possibly matching TRBD1 (5 bases). This CDR3 is built from 14 residues. Between the trimmed V and J ends, which lost 1 base and 2 bases, there was a span of 9 bases. The germline CDR1 and CDR2 sequences are GTSNPN and SVGIG (reference sequence). CDR3 protein: CAWSEGNGNQPQHF. CDR3 coding DNA: TGTGCCTGGAGTGAGGGGAATGGCAATCAGCCCCAGCATTTT.

This clone was found many times. J is TRBJ1-1 and V is TRBV29-1; no clear D. Deletions cut 4 bases from V and 1 base from J, with 4 bases between. This CDR3 is built from 11 residues. CDR1 and CDR2 from the germline V gene are SQVTM and ANQGSEA. The DNA of the CDR3 is TGCAGCGTTGTGCGGAACACTGAAGCTTTCTTT. Translated, it gives CSVVRNTEAFF.

This clone showed up just a few times. V gene TRBV27 combines with J gene TRBJ2-7; no clear D. The length of the CDR3 is 14 residues. V lost 3 bases to trimming and J lost 6 bases, with 15 bases between them. Germline CDR1 reads MNHEY; CDR2 reads SMNVEV (reference sequence). The CDR3 spells CASSFFPNEVEQYF. For the CDR3, the DNA is TGTGCCAGCAGTTTCTTTCCTAATGAGGTCGAGCAGTACTTC.

Only a few counts were recorded for this clone. J is TRBJ1-6 and V is TRBV28, with D perhaps matching TRBD1 (5 bases). V gave up 7 bases and J gave up 9 bases, with 10 bases separating them. Germline V lookup: CDR1 MDHEN, CDR2 SYDVKM. There are 12 residues in the CDR3. CDR3 DNA sequence: TGTGCCAGCACGGGGGGAAGTTCACCCCTCCACTTT. It specifies CASTGGSSPLHF.